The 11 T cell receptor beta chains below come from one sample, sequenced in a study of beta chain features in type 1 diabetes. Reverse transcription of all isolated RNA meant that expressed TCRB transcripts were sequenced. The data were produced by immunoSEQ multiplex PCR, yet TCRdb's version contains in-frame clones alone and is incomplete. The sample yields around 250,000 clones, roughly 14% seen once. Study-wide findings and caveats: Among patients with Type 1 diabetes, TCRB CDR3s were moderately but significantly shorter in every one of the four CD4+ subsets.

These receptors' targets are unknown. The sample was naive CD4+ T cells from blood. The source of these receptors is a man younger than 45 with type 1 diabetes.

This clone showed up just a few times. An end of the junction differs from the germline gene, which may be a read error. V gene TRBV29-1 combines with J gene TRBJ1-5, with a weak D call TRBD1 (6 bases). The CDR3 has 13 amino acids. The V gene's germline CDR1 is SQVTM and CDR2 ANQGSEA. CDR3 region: CSVLDSPNRPQHF. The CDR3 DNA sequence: TGCAGCGTTCTGGACAGTCCGAATCGGCCCCAGCATTTT.

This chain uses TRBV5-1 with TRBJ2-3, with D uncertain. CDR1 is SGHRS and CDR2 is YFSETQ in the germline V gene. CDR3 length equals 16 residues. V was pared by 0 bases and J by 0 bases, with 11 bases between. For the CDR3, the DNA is TGCGCCAGCAGCTTGGGGGCAGATGCTAGCACAGATACGCAGTATTTT. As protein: CASSLGADASTDTQYF.

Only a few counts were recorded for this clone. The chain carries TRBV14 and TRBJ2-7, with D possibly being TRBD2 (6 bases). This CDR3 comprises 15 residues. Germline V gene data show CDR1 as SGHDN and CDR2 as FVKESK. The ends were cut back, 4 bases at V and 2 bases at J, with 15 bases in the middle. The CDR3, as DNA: TGTGCCAGCAGCCGCTCCGGGACTGGTCCCTACGAGCAGTACTTC. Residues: CASSRSGTGPYEQYF.

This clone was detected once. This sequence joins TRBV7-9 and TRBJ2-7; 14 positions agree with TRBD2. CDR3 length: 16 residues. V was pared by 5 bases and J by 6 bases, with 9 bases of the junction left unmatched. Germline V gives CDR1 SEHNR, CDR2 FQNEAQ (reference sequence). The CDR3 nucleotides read TGTGCCAGCAGCAACCCCGGGACTAGCGGGAGTGTCGAGCAGTACTTC. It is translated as CASSNPGTSGSVEQYF.

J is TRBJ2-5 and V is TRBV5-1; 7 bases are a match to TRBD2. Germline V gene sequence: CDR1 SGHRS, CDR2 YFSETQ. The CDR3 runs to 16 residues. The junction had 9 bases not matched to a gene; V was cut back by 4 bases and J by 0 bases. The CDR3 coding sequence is TGCGCCAGCAGCGCAAGCGGGGCCCCGTACCAAGAGACCCAGTACTTC. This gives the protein CASSASGAPYQETQYF. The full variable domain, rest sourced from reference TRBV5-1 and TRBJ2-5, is KAGVTQTPRYLIKTRGQQVTLSCSPISGHRSVSWYQQTPGQGLQFLFEYFSETQRNKGNFPGRFSGRQFSNSRSEMNVSTLELGDSALYLCASSASGAPYQETQYFGPGTRLLVL.

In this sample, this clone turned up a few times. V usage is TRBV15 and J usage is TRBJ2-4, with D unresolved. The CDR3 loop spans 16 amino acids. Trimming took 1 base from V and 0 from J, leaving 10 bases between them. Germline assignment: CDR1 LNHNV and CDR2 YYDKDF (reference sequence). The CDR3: CATSRVQLLAKNIQYF. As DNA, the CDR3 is TGTGCCACCAGCAGAGTCCAACTTTTAGCCAAAAACATTCAGTACTTC.

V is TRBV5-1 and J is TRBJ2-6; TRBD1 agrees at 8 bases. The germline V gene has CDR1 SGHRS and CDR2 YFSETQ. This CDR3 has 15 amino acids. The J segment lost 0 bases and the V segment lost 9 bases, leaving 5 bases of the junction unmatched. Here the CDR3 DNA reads TGCGCCACCGTGGACAGGGCCTCTGGGGCCAACGTCCTGACTTTC. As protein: CATVDRASGANVLTF. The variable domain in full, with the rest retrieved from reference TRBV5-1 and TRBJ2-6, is KAGVTQTPRYLIKTRGQQVTLSCSPISGHRSVSWYQQTPGQGLQFLFEYFSETQRNKGNFPGRFSGRQFSNSRSEMNVSTLELGDSALYLCATVDRASGANVLTFGAGSRLTVL.

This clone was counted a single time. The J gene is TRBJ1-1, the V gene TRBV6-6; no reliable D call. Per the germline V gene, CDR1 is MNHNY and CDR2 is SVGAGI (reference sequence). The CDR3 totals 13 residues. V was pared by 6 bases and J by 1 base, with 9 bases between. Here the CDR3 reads CASSRRGNTEAFF. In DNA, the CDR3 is TGTGCCAGCAGCCGCCGCGGGAACACTGAAGCTTTCTTT.

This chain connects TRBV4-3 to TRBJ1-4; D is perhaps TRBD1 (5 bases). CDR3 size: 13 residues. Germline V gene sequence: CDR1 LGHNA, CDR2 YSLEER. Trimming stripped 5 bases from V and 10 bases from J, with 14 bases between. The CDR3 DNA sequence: TGCGCCAGCAGCTTACCAGGGAGGGGAAAACTGTTTTTT. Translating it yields CASSLPGRGKLFF.

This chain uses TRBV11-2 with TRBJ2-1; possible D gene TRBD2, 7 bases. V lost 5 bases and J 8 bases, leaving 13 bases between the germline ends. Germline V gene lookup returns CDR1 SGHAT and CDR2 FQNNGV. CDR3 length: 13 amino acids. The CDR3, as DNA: TGTGCCAGCAGCCCCTGGGGGGGCGATGAGCAGTTCTTC. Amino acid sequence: CASSPWGGDEQFF.

CDR3 amino acids: CASSPRGDNEQFF. In nucleotides, the CDR3 is TGTGCCAGCTCACCACGGGGGGACAATGAGCAGTTCTTC. The rearrangement joins TRBV18 to TRBJ2-1; TRBD2 might be the D (6 bases). Between the trimmed V and J ends, which lost 1 base and 5 bases, there was a span of 6 bases. Germline assignment: CDR1 KGHSH and CDR2 LQKENI. The CDR3 is 13 residues long.